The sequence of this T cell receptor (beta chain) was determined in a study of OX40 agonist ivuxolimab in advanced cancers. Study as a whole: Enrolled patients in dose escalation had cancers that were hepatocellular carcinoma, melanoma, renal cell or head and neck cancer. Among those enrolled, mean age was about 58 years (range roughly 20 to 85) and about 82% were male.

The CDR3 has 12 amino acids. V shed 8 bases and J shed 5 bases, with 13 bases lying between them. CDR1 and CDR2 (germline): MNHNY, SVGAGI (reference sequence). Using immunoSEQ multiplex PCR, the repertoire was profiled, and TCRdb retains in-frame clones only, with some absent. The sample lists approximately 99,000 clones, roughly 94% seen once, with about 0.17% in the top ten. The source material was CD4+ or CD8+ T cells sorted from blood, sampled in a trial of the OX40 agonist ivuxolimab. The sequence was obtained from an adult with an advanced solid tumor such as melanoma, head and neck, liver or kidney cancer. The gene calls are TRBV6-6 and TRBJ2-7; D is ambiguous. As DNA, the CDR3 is TGTGCCAGCGGTCAATCTAGGGACGAGCAGTACTTC. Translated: CASGQSRDEQYF.